One sample yielded the 17 T cell receptor beta chains listed below, sequenced in a study of CD4 T cells in relation to SARS-CoV-2 and coronaviruses. Sequenced by immunoSEQ multiplex PCR; TCRdb stores in-frame clones only, minus some. This table has 68,000 or so clones, roughly 93% appearing once. Unexposed donor CD4+ T cells date from about 2011-2018, before the COVID-19 pandemic. Sequencing was carried out using naive CD4+ T cells from PBMCs. Subset noted: naive CD4+ T cells isolated by negative enrichment. The source of these receptors is a human donor in good health.

The CDR3 nucleotides read TGTGCCACCAGTGATTCTGGGGGTAGCGACCAAGAGACCCAGTACTTC. Translated: CATSDSGGSDQETQYF. The chain links TRBV24-1 to TRBJ2-5; either TRBD1 or TRBD2 may fit D (5 bases each). The length of the CDR3 is 16 residues. Germline values: CDR1 KGHDR, CDR2 SFDVKD. Trimming cost V 2 bases and J 0 bases, with 12 bases left between them.

V and J are TRBV5-4 and TRBJ2-5; D is perhaps TRBD2 (5 bases). CDR3 length: 14 amino acids. The germline CDR1 and CDR2 sequences are SGHNT and YYREEE (reference sequence). V lost 0 bases and J 1 base, leaving 7 bases between the germline ends. Written as DNA, the CDR3 is TGTGCCAGCAGCTTGGCCGGGGTCCAAGAGACCCAGTACTTC. This sequence encodes CASSLAGVQETQYF. Using reference TRBV5-4 and TRBJ2-5 for the parts outside the CDR3, the full variable domain is ETGVTQSPTHLIKTRGQQVTLRCSSQSGHNTVSWYQQALGQGPQFIFQYYREEENGRGNFPPRFSGLQFPNYSSELNVNALELDDSALYLCASSLAGVQETQYFGPGTRLLVL.

CDR3 amino acids: CASRQGPNTEAFF. DNA of the CDR3: TGCGCCAGCAGACAGGGGCCTAACACTGAAGCTTTCTTT. The rearrangement links TRBV5-1 to TRBJ1-1, with 7 bases fitting TRBD1. The CDR3 contains 13 residues. Germline V gene data show CDR1 as SGHRS and CDR2 as YFSETQ. Germline trimming cut 5 bases from V and 2 bases from J; bases unmatched to any gene: 3.

This clone has a handful of counts. The chain recombines TRBV29-1 with TRBJ1-1, with D hard to call. The CDR3 covers 13 residues. V lost 8 bases and J lost 1, with 14 bases in between. CDR1 is SQVTM, CDR2 ANQGSEA, per germline. The DNA for the CDR3 is TGCAGCCTGATCTCTCAGCCGAACACTGAAGCTTTCTTT. It is translated as CSLISQPNTEAFF.

The gene calls are TRBV6-5 and TRBJ1-2; 8 nucleotides agree with TRBD1. The ends lost 6 bases at V and 2 bases at J; junction bases unmatched: 2. The CDR3 extends over 13 amino acids. The germline V gene encodes CDR1 MNHEY and CDR2 SVGAGI. CDR3 sequence reads: CASRRQGNYGYTF. The DNA of the CDR3 is TGTGCCAGCAGGAGACAGGGGAACTATGGCTACACCTTC.

This clone was picked up one time. The chain carries TRBV24-1 and TRBJ2-3; 7 bases agree with TRBD2. Germline assignment: CDR1 KGHDR and CDR2 SFDVKD. The CDR3 covers 13 residues. The J segment lost 4 bases and the V segment lost 6 bases, leaving 3 bases of the junction unmatched. CDR3: CATSPTSADTQYF. CDR3 in DNA: TGTGCCACCAGTCCCACTAGCGCAGATACGCAGTATTTT.

This clone was detected once. The chain links TRBV7-2 to TRBJ2-7; 15 nucleotides match TRBD2. The length of the CDR3 is 19 residues. Trimming took 1 base from V and 4 from J; bases not matched to a gene: 11. The germline gives CDR1 SGHTA, CDR2 FQGNSA. CDR3 bases: TGTGCCAGCAGCTTAGGTTATAGCTCTGGGACTAGCGGGAGGTACGAGCAGTACTTC. It translates to CASSLGYSSGTSGRYEQYF.

The chain recombines TRBV5-6 with TRBJ1-1; D is undetermined. Looked up from germline, CDR1 is SGHDT and CDR2 is YYEEEE. This CDR3 contains 14 residues. Trimming pared 4 bases from V and 4 bases from J, leaving 14 bases between. The CDR3 region is CASSRGPEGTEAFF. DNA for the CDR3: TGTGCCAGCAGCCGGGGTCCGGAGGGCACTGAAGCTTTCTTT.

This sequence joins TRBV5-5 and TRBJ2-3, with D uncertain. The CDR3 loop spans 15 amino acids. The ends were cut back, 4 bases at V and 6 bases at J, with 18 bases in the middle. CDR1 is SGHKS and CDR2 is YYEKEE in the germline V gene (reference sequence). The CDR3 nucleotides read TGTGCCAGCAGCCCCGAGGCCAAATTGGGGGATACGCAGTATTTT. Translating it yields CASSPEAKLGDTQYF.

V and J are TRBV14 and TRBJ2-7; tentative D call: TRBD1 (6 bases). CDR1 and CDR2 (germline): SGHDN, FVKESK. V was clipped by 1 base and J by 2 bases, with 12 bases between them. This CDR3 is 15 amino acids long. The CDR3 sequence is CASSQALTGTYEQYF. CDR3 bases: TGTGCCAGCAGCCAAGCCCTGACAGGTACCTACGAGCAGTACTTC.

This sequence joins TRBV5-1 and TRBJ1-5; D is uncertain. The CDR3 contains 14 residues. Per germline, CDR1 SGHRS and CDR2 YFSETQ. The V end lost 0 bases, the J end lost 2 bases, and 6 bases lay between the germline ends. Here the CDR3 DNA reads TGCGCCAGCAGCTTGGGAACAGGCAATCAGCCCCAGCATTTT. Its translation is CASSLGTGNQPQHF. Based on the CDR3 plus reference TRBV5-1 and TRBJ1-5, the full variable domain is KAGVTQTPRYLIKTRGQQVTLSCSPISGHRSVSWYQQTPGQGLQFLFEYFSETQRNKGNFPGRFSGRQFSNSRSEMNVSTLELGDSALYLCASSLGTGNQPQHFGDGTRLSIL.

This rearrangement joins TRBV2 to TRBJ2-3; D gene ambiguous. Germline V CDR1 and CDR2: SNHLY, FYNNEI. V lost 6 bases and J 2 bases, leaving 6 bases between the germline ends. The CDR3 is 12 amino acids. The CDR3 nucleotides are TGTGCCAGCAGCGGCACCACAGATACGCAGTATTTT. Translation: CASSGTTDTQYF.

This sequence joins TRBV3-1 (or the pseudogene TRBV3-2) and TRBJ2-7; D gene ambiguous. The CDR3 is made up of 14 amino acids. Trimming pared 1 base from V and 6 bases from J, leaving 13 bases between. The germline V gene encodes CDR1 LGHDT and CDR2 YNNKEL (reference sequence). The CDR3 nucleotides are TGTGCCAGCAGCCAAGGGAGAGGTACTTCCGAGCAGTACTTC. The encoded protein is CASSQGRGTSEQYF.

V gene TRBV5-4 combines with J gene TRBJ1-2; D not resolved. The CDR3 consists of 14 residues. Germline assignment: CDR1 SGHNT and CDR2 YYREEE (reference sequence). The V and J ends lost 4 bases and 4 bases respectively, with 14 bases between them. The CDR3 protein is CASSAAGRGYGYTF. DNA for the CDR3: TGTGCCAGCAGCGCCGCCGGGCGCGGCTATGGCTACACCTTC. Complete variable domain (other parts from reference TRBV5-4 and TRBJ1-2): ETGVTQSPTHLIKTRGQQVTLRCSSQSGHNTVSWYQQALGQGPQFIFQYYREEENGRGNFPPRFSGLQFPNYSSELNVNALELDDSALYLCASSAAGRGYGYTFGSGTRLTVV.

Of note for this clone: Other DNA variants within this sample encode the same CDR3. The chain is built from TRBV18 and TRBJ2-3; 9 nucleotides match TRBD2. This CDR3 is 14 amino acids long. Germline values: CDR1 KGHSH, CDR2 LQKENI. With V trimmed by 3 bases and J by 5 bases, 3 bases remained unmatched. The CDR3 bases are TGTGCCAGCTCACCGGGACTAGCAGGAGATACGCAGTATTTT. The encoded protein is CASSPGLAGDTQYF.

In nucleotides, the CDR3 is TGTGCCAGTAGTATTAGCAGGCAGTCCTACGAGCAGTACTTC. Protein product: CASSISRQSYEQYF. The rearrangement joins TRBV19 to TRBJ2-7; no clear D gene. The CDR3 totals 14 residues. Germline V CDR1 and CDR2: LNHDA, SQIVND (reference sequence). The germline V and J ends were trimmed by 3 bases and 1 base, with 10 bases remaining between them.

V usage is TRBV30 and J usage is TRBJ2-3; D may be TRBD1 (6 bases). Germline values: CDR1 GTSNPN, CDR2 SVGIG (reference sequence). V lost 2 bases to trimming and J lost 4 bases, with 10 bases between them. This CDR3 has 13 amino acids. In DNA, the CDR3 is TGTGCCTGGAGTTCCACAGGGCCAGATACGCAGTATTTT. It is translated as CAWSSTGPDTQYF.